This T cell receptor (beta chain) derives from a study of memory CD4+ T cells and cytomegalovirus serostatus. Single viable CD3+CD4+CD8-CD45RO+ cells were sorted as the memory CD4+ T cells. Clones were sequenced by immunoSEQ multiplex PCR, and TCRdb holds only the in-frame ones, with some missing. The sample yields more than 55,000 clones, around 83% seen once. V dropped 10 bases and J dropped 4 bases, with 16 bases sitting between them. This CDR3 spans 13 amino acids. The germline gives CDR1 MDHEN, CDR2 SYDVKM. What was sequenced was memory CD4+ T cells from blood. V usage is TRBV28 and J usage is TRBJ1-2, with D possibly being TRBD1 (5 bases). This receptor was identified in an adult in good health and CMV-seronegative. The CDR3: CATRRDSSYGYTF. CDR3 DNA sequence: TGTGCCACCCGCCGGGACTCTAGCTATGGCTACACCTTC.